This TCR beta chain was found in a study of blood T cell repertoires in COVID-19. Measured with immunoSEQ multiplex PCR; TCRdb has only the in-frame clones, and not every one. The sample includes 100,000 or so clones, 75% to 90% of them seen just once. Source material: peripheral blood. The sequence derives from a woman older than 75 with acute or convalescent COVID-19.

CDR3 in amino acids: CATSRARGQGEKLFF. DNA of the CDR3: TGTGCCACCAGCAGAGCCAGGGGGCAGGGTGAAAAACTGTTTTTT. The J gene is TRBJ1-4, the V gene TRBV15; 8 nucleotides match TRBD1. The V gene's germline CDR1 is LNHNV and CDR2 YYDKDF (reference sequence). The ends lost 1 base at V and 7 bases at J; junction bases unmatched: 5. The CDR3 has 15 amino acids.